The present TCR beta chain was sequenced within a study of blood T cell repertoires in COVID-19. Across the study: PBMCs, B-cell-depleted T cells, or T cells provided the cDNA or gDNA that made up the material.

How the authors handled the data: Reference gene primer amplification yielded estimated nucleated cell counts. Using immunoSEQ multiplex PCR, the repertoire was profiled, and TCRdb retains in-frame clones only, with some absent. The DNA gave D and trimming, while V, J and clone size come from that table. The sample shows a few hundred thousand clones, 91% of them seen only once. V was shortened by 5 bases and J by 4 bases, with 11 bases between the two germline ends. The CDR3 runs to 14 residues. Per germline, CDR1 MDHEN and CDR2 SYDVKM. Sequencing was carried out using peripheral blood. This receptor was identified in a person under 35 with COVID-19, enrolled during active disease. The V and J genes are TRBV28 and TRBJ2-2; tentative D call: TRBD2 (6 bases). The CDR3 loop is CASSTAGRTGELFF. CDR3 DNA sequence: TGTGCCAGCAGTACGGCGGGACGCACCGGGGAGCTGTTTTTT.